These 13 T cell receptor beta chains originate from one sample sequenced in a study of CD8+ T cells in alopecia areata. Extraction of RNA preceded its reverse transcription into cDNA, which served as the sequencing template. Profiled with immunoSEQ multiplex PCR; TCRdb holds only in-frame clones, not every one. Seen here are 200,000 to 250,000 clones, roughly two fifths observed once, and the top ten hold around 0.48%. As to treatment: oral pan-JAK inhibitor, 5-10 mg twice daily. The sequenced sample was CD4+ T cells sorted from blood, obtained between weeks 30 and 35, from a patient treated with tofacitinib. The receptors were gathered from a human donor with alopecia areata.

This chain uses TRBV30 with TRBJ1-1; 7 bases are a match to TRBD1. Germline V CDR1 and CDR2: GTSNPN, SVGIG (reference sequence). J gave up 4 bases and V 4 bases, and 6 bases lay outside the gene matches. The CDR3 is 13 amino acids. The CDR3 here is CAWIYTGATEAFF. The CDR3 coding sequence is TGTGCCTGGATCTATACAGGGGCCACTGAAGCTTTCTTT.

This clone was counted a few times. The genes are TRBV29-1 and TRBJ2-2; TRBD2 aligns across 9 bases. V gave up 6 bases and J gave up 5 bases; unmatched junction bases: 10. The CDR3 loop spans 15 amino acids. The germline gives CDR1 SQVTM, CDR2 ANQGSEA. DNA for the CDR3: TGCAGCGTCCGGGCTAGCGGGAATCCTACCGGGGAGCTGTTTTTT. Translation gives CSVRASGNPTGELFF.

The chain carries TRBV9 and TRBJ1-3; D gene unclear. CDR1 SGDLS and CDR2 YYNGEE come from the germline V gene. This CDR3 has 17 residues. Trimming left V 1 base short and J 0 bases short, with 14 bases between. In nucleotides, the CDR3 is TGTGCCAGCAGCGTAAAAGGGCAGTTTTTCTCTGGAAACACCATATATTTT. As protein: CASSVKGQFFSGNTIYF.

This clone was picked up many times. The CDR3 DNA reads as TGCGCCAGCAGCCAAGGATTTACAGGTCATCAGCCCCAGCATTTT. Residues: CASSQGFTGHQPQHF. This chain uses TRBV4-1 with TRBJ1-5; D is possibly TRBD1 (5 bases). Per the germline V gene, CDR1 is MGHRA and CDR2 is YSYEKL. The CDR3 spans 15 residues. Trimming cost V 1 base and J 5 bases, with 12 bases left between them.

The chain links TRBV30 to TRBJ1-2, with D perhaps matching TRBD1 (5 bases). Trimming took 7 bases from V and 4 from J, leaving 10 bases between them. This CDR3 spans 11 amino acids. Germline V gene lookup returns CDR1 GTSNPN and CDR2 SVGIG (reference sequence). CDR3 region: CAFMGGYGYTF. CDR3 coding DNA: TGTGCCTTCATGGGGGGCTATGGCTACACCTTC.

This chain uses TRBV4-2 with TRBJ1-2; D not resolved. V dropped 2 bases and J dropped 6 bases, with 10 bases sitting between them. The CDR3 loop spans 13 amino acids. Germline lookup yields CDR1 LGHNA and CDR2 YNFKEQ. CDR3 amino acids: CASSQSHQNGYTF. In nucleotides, the CDR3 is TGTGCCAGCAGCCAAAGCCATCAGAATGGCTACACCTTC.

This clone showed up just a few times. The chain joins TRBV29-1 to TRBJ1-1; D ambiguous. V lost 6 bases, J lost 0 bases, and 11 bases lay in between. Germline V lookup: CDR1 SQVTM, CDR2 ANQGSEA. The CDR3 contains 13 residues. CDR3 nucleotide sequence: TGCAGCGTGAGTCTGGTCATGAACACTGAAGCTTTCTTT. Translating gives CSVSLVMNTEAFF.

The chain carries TRBV9 and TRBJ2-3; D tentatively fits TRBD1 or TRBD2 (5 bases each). There are 18 residues in the CDR3. Germline CDR1 reads SGDLS; CDR2 reads YYNGEE. V dropped 4 bases and J dropped 4 bases, with 25 bases sitting between them. CDR3: CASSLTIPGTDLSDTQYF. The CDR3 coding sequence is TGTGCCAGCAGCCTTACTATCCCAGGGACGGACCTCTCAGATACGCAGTATTTT.

There are a few counts of this clone. The gene calls are TRBV29-1 and TRBJ2-7, with 9 nucleotides matching TRBD1. Germline values: CDR1 SQVTM, CDR2 ANQGSEA. With 4 bases clipped from V and 6 bases from J, the junction kept 10 bases outside the gene matches. CDR3 length: 14 amino acids. The CDR3 region is CSVGKTGGVREQYF. CDR3 DNA: TGCAGCGTTGGGAAGACAGGGGGTGTCCGCGAGCAGTACTTC.

This clone was seen repeatedly, ten times or more. The V and J genes are TRBV7-9 and TRBJ2-7, with D unclear. Germline V gives CDR1 SEHNR, CDR2 FQNEAQ (reference sequence). V was cut by 6 bases and J by 6 bases, with 12 bases left in between. This CDR3 has 12 residues. This CDR3 reads CASRPGGAEQYF. CDR3 bases: TGTGCCAGCAGACCCGGTGGCGCCGAGCAGTACTTC.

This clone showed up just a few times. The genes are TRBV7-9 and TRBJ2-7; D ambiguous. Germline V lookup: CDR1 SEHNR, CDR2 FQNEAQ (reference sequence). V lost 5 bases and J lost 3, with 11 bases in between. This CDR3 is 13 amino acids long. CDR3 nucleotides: TGTGCCAGCAGCCCCACTTTTAGCTACGAGCAGTACTTC. It is translated as CASSPTFSYEQYF.

The count of this clone is one. This chain joins TRBV2 and TRBJ1-1; maybe TRBD1 (6 bases). The CDR3 is made up of 14 amino acids. Germline values: CDR1 SNHLY, CDR2 FYNNEI. The V gene lost 7 bases and the J gene lost 1 base, with 13 bases spanning the gap. The CDR3 nucleotides read TGTGCCAGCAACACGTTACAGGGGAACACTGAAGCTTTCTTT. It is translated as CASNTLQGNTEAFF. The variable domain in full, completed from reference TRBV2 and TRBJ1-1, reads EPEVTQTPSHQVTQMGQEVILRCVPISNHLYFYWYRQILGQKVEFLVSFYNNEISEKSEIFDDQFSVERPDGSNFTLKIRSTKLEDSAMYFCASNTLQGNTEAFFGQGTRLTVV.

This chain connects TRBV2 to TRBJ2-3; D ambiguous. V lost 5 bases and J lost 3, with 12 bases in between. Germline CDR1 reads SNHLY; CDR2 reads FYNNEI. CDR3 length: 14 residues. CDR3 amino acids: CASSQNFGTDTQYF. CDR3 DNA: TGTGCCAGCAGTCAGAATTTCGGGACAGATACGCAGTATTTT.